The rows below give T cell receptor beta chains drawn from one sample of a study of cytomegalovirus exposure and HLA in healthy donors. Clones were sequenced by immunoSEQ multiplex PCR, and TCRdb holds only the in-frame ones, with some missing. The sample holds about 360,000 clones, 70% to 90% seen once. The sample comprised PBMCs. These TCRs come from a woman under 30 in good health and CMV-seronegative. Each CDR3 is given with its conserved first and last residue. D genes are given only for firm matches. Size values are once, few and many counts, or a class for expanded clones, and some rows have none.

CASSPKGWRDGLFF	TGTGCCAGCAGTCCCAAGGGGTGGAGGGATGGCCTGTTTTTT	.	.	TRBV2	TRBJ1-4
CASSLNRGTGELFF	TGTGCCAGCAGTTTAAACAGGGGGACCGGGGAGCTGTTTTTT	few	TRBD1	TRBV28	TRBJ2-2
CASRFLFYEQYF	TGTGCCAGTAGGTTCCTTTTCTACGAGCAGTACTTC	.	.	TRBV19	TRBJ2-7
CASSLAFSATEKLFF	TGTGCCAGCAGCTTAGCCTTTAGTGCTACTGAAAAACTGTTTTTT	few	.	TRBV7-9	TRBJ1-4
CASNPNRESGYTF	TGTGCCAGCAACCCCAACAGGGAGAGTGGCTACACCTTC	.	.	TRBV6-5	TRBJ1-2
CASSGARGADTQYF	TGTGCCAGCAGTGGCGCGCGGGGGGCAGATACGCAGTATTTT	.	TRBD2	TRBV25-1	TRBJ2-3
CAWTKGAEIYEQYF	TGTGCCTGGACCAAAGGGGCAGAAATTTACGAGCAGTACTTC	.	.	TRBV30	TRBJ2-7
CASSLPRQAPTF	TGTGCCAGCAGTTTGCCCCGACAGGCTCCCACCTTC	.	.	TRBV6-6	TRBJ1-2
CASSLEAGTTYEQYF	TGTGCCAGCAGCTTGGAGGCCGGGACTACCTACGAGCAGTACTTC	.	TRBD2	TRBV5-5	TRBJ2-7
CASSFGGPGELFF	TGTGCCAGCAGCTTCGGGGGACCCGGGGAGCTGTTTTTT	.	.	TRBV5-4	TRBJ2-2
CASSPYSGGNTEAFF	TGTGCCAGCAGTCCCTACTCGGGGGGGAACACTGAAGCTTTCTTT	.	.	TRBV28	TRBJ1-1
CASSLSGGLNTEAFF	TGTGCCAGCAGTTTATCGGGGGGGTTGAACACTGAAGCTTTCTTT	.	.	TRBV27	TRBJ1-1
CASSDPRGSDTEAFF	TGTGCCAGCAGTGACCCAAGGGGGTCTGACACTGAAGCTTTCTTT	.	.	TRBV2	TRBJ1-1
CSAEDSYEQYF	TGCAGTGCTGAGGACAGCTACGAGCAGTACTTC	.	.	TRBV20-1	TRBJ2-7
CASSLGAGGRETQYF	TGTGCCAGCAGTTTGGGGGCGGGAGGGAGAGAGACCCAGTACTTC	.	TRBD2	TRBV6-5	TRBJ2-5
CASSYGGQSYEQYF	TGTGCCAGCAGTTACGGAGGACAGTCCTACGAGCAGTACTTC	.	.	TRBV6-5	TRBJ2-7
CASSEIGGSEQYF	TGTGCCAGCTCCGAGATTGGGGGCTCCGAGCAGTACTTC	once	.	TRBV2	TRBJ2-7
CASSHAAGVNSPLHF	TGTGCCAGCAGCCATGCGGCGGGAGTCAATTCACCCCTCCACTTT	.	.	TRBV28	TRBJ1-6
CASSSGHPNEKLFF	TGTGCCAGCAGCTCTGGACATCCGAATGAAAAACTGTTTTTT	.	.	TRBV7-6	TRBJ1-4
CAWGIGGTTDTQYF	TGTGCCTGGGGTATCGGGGGGACCACAGATACGCAGTATTTT	.	TRBD2	TRBV30	TRBJ2-3
CASSQDAPDRGRGDTQYF	TGTGCCAGCAGCCAAGATGCCCCGGACAGGGGGCGCGGGGATACGCAGTATTTT	.	TRBD1	TRBV4-2	TRBJ2-3
CASSPRDIPEGYTF	TGTGCCAGCAGTCCTAGGGACATACCTGAGGGCTACACCTTC	.	.	TRBV27	TRBJ1-2
CASSPGHRSYEQYF	TGCGCCAGCAGCCCGGGTCACCGTTCCTACGAGCAGTACTTC	.	.	TRBV5-1	TRBJ2-7
CASSDDRGTYNEQFF	TGTGCCAGCAGTGACGACAGGGGGACCTACAATGAGCAGTTCTTC	.	TRBD1	TRBV25-1	TRBJ2-1
CASSYRGEQYF	TGCGCCAGCAGTTACAGGGGCGAGCAGTACTTC	.	TRBD1	TRBV10-2	TRBJ2-7
CASSYGGGGWADTQYF	TGTGCCAGCAGTTACGGAGGCGGGGGGTGGGCAGATACGCAGTATTTT	.	TRBD2	TRBV6-5	TRBJ2-3
CATSTGRGPGYTF	TGTGCCACCAGCACTGGAAGGGGTCCTGGCTACACCTTC	.	.	TRBV15	TRBJ1-2
CAINQRGMDGYTF	TGTGCCATCAACCAGCGAGGGATGGATGGCTACACCTTC	.	.	TRBV10-3	TRBJ1-2
CASRESSGRMGEQFF	TGTGCCAGCAGGGAGTCTAGCGGGAGGATGGGTGAGCAGTTCTTC	.	TRBD2	TRBV6-5	TRBJ2-1
CSVEAGGNEQFF	TGCAGCGTTGAAGCAGGAGGCAATGAGCAGTTCTTC	.	.	TRBV29-1	TRBJ2-1
CASSATSGGGAKNIQYF	TGTGCCAGCAGTGCGACTAGCGGCGGAGGGGCCAAAAACATTCAGTACTTC	.	TRBD2	TRBV25-1	TRBJ2-4
CASRRQGNEKLFF	TGTGCCAGCAGAAGACAGGGTAATGAAAAACTGTTTTTT	once	TRBD1	TRBV27	TRBJ1-4
CASSPVVRGENTEAFF	TGTGCCAGCAGCCCCGTTGTTCGTGGAGAGAACACTGAAGCTTTCTTT	.	.	TRBV6-6	TRBJ1-1
CASTSGTGTYEQYF	TGTGCCAGCACCTCAGGGACAGGGACCTACGAGCAGTACTTC	.	TRBD1	TRBV6-5	TRBJ2-7
CAWSVEDLETQYF	TGTGCCTGGAGTGTAGAGGATCTGGAGACCCAGTACTTC	.	.	TRBV30	TRBJ2-5
CASSLSRGGGNTEAFF	TGTGCCAGCAGTTTATCTCGGGGAGGGGGGAACACTGAAGCTTTCTTT	.	.	TRBV28	TRBJ1-1
CASSPPKRPQHF	TGTGCCAGTAGTCCCCCGAAGCGGCCCCAGCATTTT	.	.	TRBV19	TRBJ1-5
CASSESTGGGETQYF	TGCGCCAGCAGTGAGTCGACAGGGGGAGGAGAGACCCAGTACTTC	.	TRBD1	TRBV10-1	TRBJ2-5
CATGPSTDTQYF	TGTGCCACCGGGCCAAGCACAGATACGCAGTATTTT	once	.	TRBV15	TRBJ2-3
CASSLSGTGEQYF	TGTGCCAGCAGTTTAAGTGGGACTGGCGAGCAGTACTTC	once	.	TRBV28	TRBJ2-7
CASTDTFRNNEQFF	TGCGCCAGCACGGACACCTTTAGGAACAATGAGCAGTTCTTC	.	.	TRBV5-1	TRBJ2-1
CASSLRTDGNEQFF	TGTGCCAGCAGCTTAAGGACAGACGGCAATGAGCAGTTCTTC	.	.	TRBV7-9	TRBJ2-1
CASSFSAEREQFF	TGTGCCAGCAGCTTTTCCGCGGAGAGGGAGCAGTTCTTC	.	.	TRBV7-2	TRBJ2-1
CAWTEGILAYEQYF	TGTGCCTGGACCGAGGGAATCCTAGCCTACGAGCAGTACTTC	.	.	TRBV30	TRBJ2-7
CASSDLPRQGRYEKLFF	TGTGCCAGCAGTGACCTCCCCCGACAGGGGCGCTATGAAAAACTGTTTTTT	.	TRBD1	TRBV25-1	TRBJ1-4
CASSQDRQYNYGYTF	TGCGCCAGCAGCCAAGATAGACAGTACAACTATGGCTACACCTTC	.	.	TRBV4-1	TRBJ1-2
CASSSRTGLHNSPLHF	TGTGCCAGCAGCTCCCGGACAGGGTTACATAATTCACCCCTCCACTTT	.	TRBD1	TRBV7-6	TRBJ1-6
CASSSNTRGLLNTEAFF	TGTGCCAGCAGCTCTAATACCAGGGGTTTACTGAACACTGAAGCTTTCTTT	.	.	TRBV7-9	TRBJ1-1
CTSNERSSEAFF	TGCACCAGCAACGAGAGGTCGTCTGAAGCTTTCTTT	once	.	TRBV1	TRBJ1-1
CATSRDRNEKLFF	TGTGCCACCAGCAGAGATCGGAATGAAAAACTGTTTTTT	.	.	TRBV15	TRBJ1-4